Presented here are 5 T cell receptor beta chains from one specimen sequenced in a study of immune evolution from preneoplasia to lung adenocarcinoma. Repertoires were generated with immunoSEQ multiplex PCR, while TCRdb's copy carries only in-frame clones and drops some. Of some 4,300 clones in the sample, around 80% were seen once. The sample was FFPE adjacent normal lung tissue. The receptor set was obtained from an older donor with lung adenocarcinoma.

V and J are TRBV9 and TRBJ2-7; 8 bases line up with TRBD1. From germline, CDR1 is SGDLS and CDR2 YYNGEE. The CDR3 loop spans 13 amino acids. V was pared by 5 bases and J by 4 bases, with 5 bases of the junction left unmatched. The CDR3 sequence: CASSPTGGYEQYF. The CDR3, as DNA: TGTGCCAGCAGTCCCACAGGGGGGTACGAGCAGTACTTC.

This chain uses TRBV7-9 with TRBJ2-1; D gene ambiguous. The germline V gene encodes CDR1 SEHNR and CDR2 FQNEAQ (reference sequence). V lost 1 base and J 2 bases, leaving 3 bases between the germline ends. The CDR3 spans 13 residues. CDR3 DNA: TGTGCCAGCAGCTTAGGCCCCTACAATGAGCAGTTCTTC. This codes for CASSLGPYNEQFF.

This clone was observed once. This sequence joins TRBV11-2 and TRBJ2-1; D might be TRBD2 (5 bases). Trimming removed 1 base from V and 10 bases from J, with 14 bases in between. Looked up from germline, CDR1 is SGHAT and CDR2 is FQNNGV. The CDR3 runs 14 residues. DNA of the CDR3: TGTGCCAGCAGCTTAGTAGAGGGAGAGTTCGAGCAGTTCTTC. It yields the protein CASSLVEGEFEQFF.

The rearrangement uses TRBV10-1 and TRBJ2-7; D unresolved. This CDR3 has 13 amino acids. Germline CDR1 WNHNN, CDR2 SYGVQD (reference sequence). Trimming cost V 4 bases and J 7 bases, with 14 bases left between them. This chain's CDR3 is CASSVTTTGEQYF. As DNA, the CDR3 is TGCGCCAGCAGTGTTACAACGACTGGGGAGCAGTACTTC.

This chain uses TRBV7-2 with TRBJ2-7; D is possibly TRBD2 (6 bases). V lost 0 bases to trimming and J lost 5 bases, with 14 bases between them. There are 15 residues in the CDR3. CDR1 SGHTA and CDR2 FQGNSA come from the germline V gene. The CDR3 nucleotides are TGTGCCAGCAGCTTAGCGGAGGGAGCGGTGAACGAGCAGTACTTC. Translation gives CASSLAEGAVNEQYF.